The 31 T cell receptor beta chains presented below share a single source sample, sequenced in a study of CD8 T cells in ankylosing spondylitis. From the 5' RACE reads, TCRdb called clonotypes with MiXCR, one entry per CDR3 protein. Found here are 150,000 to 200,000 distinct CDR3 sequences, roughly 12% of them singletons; the top ten hold about 28%. Material for sequencing was blood, either unsorted or a sorted T cell fraction (not recorded which). All receptors derive from a male donor with ankylosing spondylitis or in good health (not recorded which).

This clonotype has only a few counts. The J gene is TRBJ2-1, the V gene TRBV6-5; possible D gene TRBD2, 6 bases. V shed 2 bases and J shed 5 bases, with 13 bases lying between them. The CDR3 loop spans 15 amino acids. From germline, CDR1 is MNHEY and CDR2 SVGAGI. CDR3 sequence reads: CASSYGVAEHNEQFF. The CDR3 region has the DNA TGTGCCAGCAGTTACGGGGTAGCGGAACACAATGAGCAGTTCTTC.

This clonotype was seen many times. The gene calls are TRBV5-6 and TRBJ2-1; D could derive from TRBD1 or TRBD2 (6 bases each). Germline V gene data show CDR1 as SGHDT and CDR2 as YYEEEE. The length of the CDR3 is 15 residues. Trimming left V 4 bases short and J 8 bases short, with 19 bases between. Here the CDR3 DNA reads TGTGCCAGCAGCCGCCCGAGTGGGGGGCCCGATGAGCAGTTCTTC. As protein: CASSRPSGGPDEQFF.

This clonotype was counted between two and nine times. The chain links TRBV5-1 to TRBJ2-7; D is uncertain. The V end lost 0 bases, the J end lost 6 bases, and 16 bases lay between the germline ends. The germline CDR1 and CDR2 sequences are SGHRS and YFSETQ. This CDR3 has 15 residues. CDR3 sequence reads: CASSLGSPPRSEQYF. CDR3 nucleotide sequence: TGCGCCAGCAGCTTGGGGAGCCCTCCTCGGAGCGAGCAGTACTTC.

In this sample, this clonotype turned up a few times. The rearrangement links TRBV11-2 to TRBJ2-3; 15 nucleotides line up with TRBD2. The length of the CDR3 is 19 residues. V lost 2 bases and J lost 2; bases outside the gene matches: 8. Germline V gene data show CDR1 as SGHAT and CDR2 as FQNNGV. The CDR3 is CASSLLPGLAGGNTDTQYF. For the CDR3, the DNA is TGTGCCAGCAGCTTACTCCCGGGACTAGCGGGGGGCAACACAGATACGCAGTATTTT. The entire variable domain, with the rest obtained from reference TRBV11-2 and TRBJ2-3, is as follows: EAGVAQSPRYKIIEKRQSVAFWCNPISGHATLYWYQQILGQGPKLLIQFQNNGVVDDSQLPKDRFSAERLKGVDSTLKIQPAKLEDSAVYLCASSLLPGLAGGNTDTQYFGPGTRLTVL.

This clonotype was seen at least ten times. J is TRBJ2-3 and V is TRBV12-3 or TRBV12-4; a possible D gene is TRBD1 (8 bases). Trimming shortened V by 5 bases and J by 6 bases, and 24 bases separated the two germline ends. This CDR3 has 17 amino acids. Here the CDR3 DNA reads TGTGCCAGCAGTAAACAGGGGGGGGGGACTCTACACGATACGCAGTATTTT. It yields the protein CASSKQGGGTLHDTQYF.

This clonotype was detected only a few times. The gene calls are TRBV4-2 and TRBJ2-1; 9 nucleotides line up with TRBD2. The CDR3 length is 17 residues. Germline values: CDR1 LGHNA, CDR2 YNFKEQ. J was trimmed by 5 bases and V by 2 bases; bases with no gene match: 10. The CDR3 region is CASSQSLAGGVDNEQFF. The CDR3, as DNA: TGTGCCAGCAGCCAATCTTTGGCGGGAGGGGTGGACAATGAGCAGTTCTTC.

This clonotype was seen more than once but under ten times. The chain recombines TRBV30 with TRBJ2-7; no definite D call. V was trimmed by 4 bases and J by 4 bases, leaving 11 bases between them. The CDR3 sequence is 12 residues long. Germline V gene sequence: CDR1 GTSNPN, CDR2 SVGIG (reference sequence). In DNA form, the CDR3 reads TGTGCCTGGACGACTTCGGGTTACGAGCAGTACTTC. This gives the protein CAWTTSGYEQYF. The complete variable domain, with remaining parts taken from reference TRBV30 and TRBJ2-7, reads SQTIHQWPATLVQPVGSPLSLECTVEGTSNPNLYWYRQAAGRGLQLLFYSVGIGQISSEVPQNLSASRPQDRQFILSSKKLLLSDSGFYLCAWTTSGYEQYFGPGTRLTVT.

This clonotype was seen many times. The chain recombines TRBV27 with TRBJ1-5; D gene ambiguous. The CDR3 is made up of 13 amino acids. Germline CDR1 MNHEY, CDR2 SMNVEV (reference sequence). V lost 4 bases, J lost 11 bases, and 15 bases lay in between. The CDR3 sequence is CASSSWDRWAQHF. CDR3 DNA: TGTGCCAGCAGTTCCTGGGATCGATGGGCCCAGCATTTT.

In this sample, this clonotype turned up many times. V usage is TRBV24-1 and J usage is TRBJ2-1, with 8 bases aligning to TRBD2. Germline V lookup: CDR1 KGHDR, CDR2 SFDVKD. After removal of 4 bases from V and 6 bases from J, the junction contained 22 bases not matched to a gene. The CDR3 spans 20 residues. In DNA, the CDR3 is TGTGCCACCAGTGAGGGAGCGGGAGAGTCCCGGTTCGCCCACACCAATGAGCAGTTCTTC. This translates into CATSEGAGESRFAHTNEQFF.

The rearrangement uses TRBV7-6 and TRBJ2-1, with D unclear. The CDR3 extends over 16 amino acids. Deletions cut 5 bases from V and 4 bases from J, with 18 bases between. Germline-derived CDR1 and CDR2 are SGHVS and FNYEAQ. Written as DNA, the CDR3 is TGTGCCAGCAGCCTAGGTGAAGGACGGATTTACAATGAGCAGTTCTTC. Protein sequence: CASSLGEGRIYNEQFF.

This clonotype appeared a few times. The chain recombines TRBV6-5 with TRBJ2-7; D remains ambiguous. Germline lookup yields CDR1 MNHEY and CDR2 SVGAGI. This CDR3 spans 13 amino acids. Trimming took 2 bases from V and 3 from J, leaving 8 bases between them. The CDR3 DNA follows: TGTGCCAGCAGTTACGGGGAAATCTACGAGCAGTACTTC. This translates into CASSYGEIYEQYF.

This clonotype was counted a few times. This rearrangement joins TRBV6-1 to TRBJ1-4; a possible D gene is TRBD1 (6 bases). The V and J ends lost 6 bases and 6 bases respectively, with 14 bases between them. The length of the CDR3 is 14 residues. CDR1 is MNHNS, CDR2 SASEGT, per germline. This CDR3 is CASRAGTIHEKLFF. The CDR3 DNA reads as TGTGCCAGCAGGGCCGGGACAATTCATGAAAAACTGTTTTTT.

This clonotype came up a few times. This chain connects TRBV7-9 to TRBJ1-2; D is undetermined. Germline V lookup: CDR1 SEHNR, CDR2 FQNEAQ (reference sequence). There are 16 residues in the CDR3. V was shortened by 2 bases and J by 1 base, with 14 bases between the two germline ends. The chain's CDR3 is CASSLTLAAVNYGYTF. In nucleotides, the CDR3 is TGTGCCAGCAGCTTAACCCTGGCAGCTGTTAACTATGGCTACACCTTC.

This clonotype was seen ten or more times. The chain couples TRBV6-2 or TRBV6-3 to TRBJ2-7; 9 bases map to TRBD2. V trimming: 7 bases; J trimming: 0 bases; junction bases outside the gene matches: 7. CDR1 and CDR2 (germline): MNHEY, SVGEGT. The CDR3 runs to 15 residues. The CDR3 is CASNSLTSGSYEQYF. The CDR3, as DNA: TGTGCCAGCAACTCGTTGACTAGCGGCTCCTACGAGCAGTACTTC.

The J gene is TRBJ2-5, the V gene TRBV7-2; 11 nucleotides line up with TRBD2. The germline CDR1 and CDR2 sequences are SGHTA and FQGNSA. There are 17 residues in the CDR3. J lost 5 bases, V lost 5 bases, and 13 bases had no gene match. This CDR3 reads CASSARLLAGGKETQYF. CDR3 coding DNA: TGTGCCAGCAGCGCCCGACTCTTAGCGGGGGGGAAGGAGACCCAGTACTTC.

This clonotype occurred many times. The genes are TRBV20-1 and TRBJ2-3; tentatively, D is TRBD2 (6 bases). The V and J ends lost 4 bases and 0 bases respectively, with 8 bases between them. This CDR3 is built from 13 residues. The germline V gene has CDR1 DFQATT and CDR2 SNEGSKA (reference sequence). CDR3 loop: CSAIGTSTDTQYF. CDR3 DNA: TGCAGTGCTATCGGGACTAGCACAGATACGCAGTATTTT.

This clonotype was detected a few times. The chain is built from TRBV15 and TRBJ2-7, with D unresolved. This CDR3 contains 14 residues. Germline CDR1 LNHNV, CDR2 YYDKDF (reference sequence). V lost 0 bases and J lost 4, with 10 bases in between. CDR3 protein: CATSRERLAYEQYF. CDR3 DNA: TGTGCCACCAGCAGAGAGCGACTTGCTTACGAGCAGTACTTC.

This clonotype was seen only a few times. The genes are TRBV14 and TRBJ2-2; no clear D gene. The CDR3 is made up of 15 amino acids. The germline gives CDR1 SGHDN, CDR2 FVKESK. The V and J ends lost 1 base and 5 bases respectively, with 11 bases between them. The CDR3 coding sequence is TGTGCCAGCAGCCAAGGTCTCCCCGGGACCGGGGAGCTGTTTTTT. It is translated as CASSQGLPGTGELFF.

At least ten counts were recorded for this clonotype. This chain connects TRBV7-8 to TRBJ2-5; no clear D gene. CDR3 size: 15 residues. Trimming took off 3 bases at V and 2 bases at J, with 13 bases between the two ends. Germline CDR1 is SGHVS and CDR2 is FQNEAQ. CDR3 sequence reads: CASSFTTISQETQYF. The CDR3 nucleotides read TGTGCCAGCAGCTTCACGACAATCTCACAAGAGACCCAGTACTTC.

This clonotype was observed many times. V usage is TRBV15 and J usage is TRBJ2-1; D remains unclear. The CDR3 sequence is 14 residues long. Germline lookup yields CDR1 LNHNV and CDR2 YYDKDF (reference sequence). V lost 0 bases and J 6 bases, leaving 9 bases between the germline ends. CDR3 in amino acids: CATSRDPSSNEQFF. CDR3 DNA: TGTGCCACCAGCAGAGATCCGTCCAGCAATGAGCAGTTCTTC. Together with reference TRBV15 and TRBJ2-1, the CDR3 gives the full variable domain: DAMVIQNPRYQVTQFGKPVTLSCSQTLNHNVMYWYQQKSSQAPKLLFHYYDKDFNNEADTPDNFQSRRPNTSFCFLDIRSPGLGDTAMYLCATSRDPSSNEQFFGPGTRLTVL.

Ten or more counts support this clonotype. The gene calls are TRBV7-8 and TRBJ2-3, with 9 bases lining up with TRBD2. This CDR3 region has 16 residues. Germline V gene lookup returns CDR1 SGHVS and CDR2 FQNEAQ. The ends lost 4 bases at V and 5 bases at J; junction bases unmatched: 10. CDR3 coding DNA: TGTGCCAGCAGCTCGATACAACTAGCGGGCCGAGATACGCAGTATTTT. The encoded protein is CASSSIQLAGRDTQYF.

This clonotype has at least ten counts. The chain joins TRBV4-1 to TRBJ1-4; the D is unclear. V gave up 4 bases and J gave up 6 bases, with 12 bases separating them. This CDR3 comprises 14 residues. CDR1 and CDR2 (germline): MGHRA, YSYEKL. CDR3 nucleotide sequence: TGCGCCAGCAGCCCGCCCGGAGCGGATGAAAAACTGTTTTTT. Amino acid sequence: CASSPPGADEKLFF.

This clonotype occurred a few times. The rearrangement joins TRBV5-5 to TRBJ2-5; D not certain. CDR1 and CDR2 from the germline V gene are SGHKS and YYEKEE (reference sequence). The CDR3 runs 13 residues. Trimming removed 1 base from V and 1 base from J, with 5 bases in between. The CDR3, as DNA: TGTGCCAGCAGCTTGTACAGCCAAGAGACCCAGTACTTC. Its protein product is CASSLYSQETQYF.

This clonotype was observed a handful of times. A much bigger clone sits one base away, suggesting this may be a read error. The J gene is TRBJ2-3, the V gene TRBV20-1; either TRBD1 or TRBD2 may fit D (5 bases each). Trimming shortened V by 8 bases and J by 4 bases, and 19 bases separated the two germline ends. CDR1 and CDR2 from the germline V gene are DFQATT and SNEGSKA (reference sequence). The CDR3 spans 14 residues. The CDR3 DNA is TGCAGTACTACTGGGGGAGAGGGCGCAGATACGCAGTATTTT. Protein: CSTTGGEGADTQYF.

This clonotype showed up many times. The chain uses TRBV6-2 or TRBV6-3 and TRBJ1-5, with 9 bases identical to TRBD1. Unmatched junction bases numbered 7, after V lost 7 bases and J lost 3 bases. From germline, CDR1 is MNHEY and CDR2 SVGEGT. CDR3 length equals 15 residues. The CDR3 is CASTTGGYLNQPQHF. CDR3 nucleotide sequence: TGTGCCAGCACAACAGGGGGCTACCTCAATCAGCCCCAGCATTTT.

This clonotype was seen repeatedly, ten times or more. The chain employs TRBV5-1 and TRBJ2-1; D may be TRBD1 or TRBD2 (5 bases each). The CDR3 consists of 16 residues. Germline CDR1 is SGHRS and CDR2 is YFSETQ. Deletions cut 0 bases from V and 0 bases from J, with 10 bases between. In nucleotides, the CDR3 is TGCGCCAGCAGCTTGGCCGGGGCGAGCTCCTACAATGAGCAGTTCTTC. It yields the protein CASSLAGASSYNEQFF. The variable domain in full, completed from reference TRBV5-1 and TRBJ2-1, reads KAGVTQTPRYLIKTRGQQVTLSCSPISGHRSVSWYQQTPGQGLQFLFEYFSETQRNKGNFPGRFSGRQFSNSRSEMNVSTLELGDSALYLCASSLAGASSYNEQFFGPGTRLTVL.

There are many counts of this clonotype. The V gene is TRBV12-3 or TRBV12-4, the J gene TRBJ1-2; D unclear. The V end was cut by 5 bases, the J end by 4 bases, with 11 bases between. There are 13 residues in the CDR3. The CDR3 DNA reads TGTGCCAGCAGTCAGGTTGTTCGCTATGGCTACACCTTC. Its protein product is CASSQVVRYGYTF.

This clonotype turned up a few times. The chain couples TRBV6-1 to TRBJ2-1, with a tentative D call TRBD2 (6 bases). The V and J ends lost 9 bases and 7 bases respectively, with 16 bases between them. Germline V lookup: CDR1 MNHNS, CDR2 SASEGT. This CDR3 has 13 residues. For the CDR3, the DNA is TGTGCCAGTCGGGAGAGCCGGCGAAATGAGCAGTTCTTC. Translated, it gives CASRESRRNEQFF.

This clonotype was detected a few times. The chain couples TRBV18 to TRBJ1-1; D gene unclear. CDR1 KGHSH and CDR2 LQKENI come from the germline V gene. V was pared by 2 bases and J by 2 bases, with 3 bases between. The CDR3 contains 12 residues. CDR3 in amino acids: CASSPINTEAFF. For the CDR3, the DNA is TGTGCCAGCTCACCAATAAACACTGAAGCTTTCTTT. The variable domain in full, completed from reference TRBV18 and TRBJ1-1, reads NAGVMQNPRHLVRRRGQEARLRCSPMKGHSHVYWYRQLPEEGLKFMVYLQKENIIDESGMPKERFSAEFPKEGPSILRIQQVVRGDSAAYFCASSPINTEAFFGQGTRLTVV.

At least ten counts were recorded for this clonotype. This rearrangement joins TRBV14 to TRBJ1-1; D uncertain. The V gene's germline CDR1 is SGHDN and CDR2 FVKESK. V was shortened by 3 bases and J by 0 bases, with 2 bases between the two germline ends. The CDR3 is made up of 12 amino acids. The CDR3 reads CASSQMNTEAFF. The DNA of the CDR3 is TGTGCCAGCAGCCAGATGAACACTGAAGCTTTCTTT.

This clonotype was observed many times. The gene calls are TRBV28 and TRBJ2-7; TRBD1 might be the D (6 bases). Germline values: CDR1 MDHEN, CDR2 SYDVKM. The CDR3 covers 16 residues. V was trimmed by 5 bases and J by 3 bases, leaving 20 bases between them. CDR3 residues: CASSPRPGARIYEQYF. The CDR3 nucleotides are TGTGCCAGCAGTCCCAGGCCAGGGGCGCGGATCTACGAGCAGTACTTC.